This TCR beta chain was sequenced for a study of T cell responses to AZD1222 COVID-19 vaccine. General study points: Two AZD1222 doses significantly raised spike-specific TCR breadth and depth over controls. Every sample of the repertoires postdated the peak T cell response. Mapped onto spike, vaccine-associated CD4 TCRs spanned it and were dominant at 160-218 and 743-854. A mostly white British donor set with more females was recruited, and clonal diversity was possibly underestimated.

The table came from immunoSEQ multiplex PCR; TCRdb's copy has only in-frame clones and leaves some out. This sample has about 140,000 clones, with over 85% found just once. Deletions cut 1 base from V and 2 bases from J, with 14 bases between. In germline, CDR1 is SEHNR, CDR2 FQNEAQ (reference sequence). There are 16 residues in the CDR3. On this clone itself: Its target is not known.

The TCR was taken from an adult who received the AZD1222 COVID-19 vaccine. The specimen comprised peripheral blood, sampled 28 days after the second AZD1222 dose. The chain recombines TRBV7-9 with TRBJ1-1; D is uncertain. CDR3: CASSLEPDRVNTEAFF. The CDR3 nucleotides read TGTGCCAGCAGCTTAGAGCCCGATCGTGTAAACACTGAAGCTTTCTTT.